These T cell receptor beta chains were read from a single sample in a study of cytomegalovirus exposure and HLA in healthy donors. This table comes from immunoSEQ multiplex PCR, and its TCRdb copy is limited to in-frame clones, with some not included. The table shows approximately 150,000 clones, with over 80% occurring only once. Sequencing was done on a sample of PBMCs. All receptors come from a male donor in good health and CMV-seronegative. Each CDR3 is given with its conserved first and last residue. Each record gives: J gene, clone size, D gene, V gene, CDR3 protein, CDR3 DNA. The D gene is left open where the match is weak. The size entry is marked missing in some rows and otherwise reads once, few, many or a size class.

>TRBJ1-5|NA|TRBD1|TRBV28
CASSLTGTGGAGQPQHF
TGTGCCAGCAGTTTAACAGGGACAGGGGGCGCAGGTCAGCCCCAGCATTTT
>TRBJ1-2|NA|TRBD1|TRBV7-8
CASSLQGANYGYTF
TGTGCCAGCAGCTTACAGGGGGCGAACTATGGCTACACCTTC
>TRBJ2-1|NA|NA|TRBV6-1
CASSLDRYNEQFF
TGTGCCAGCAGTCTGGACAGATACAATGAGCAGTTCTTC
>TRBJ2-7|NA|TRBD2|TRBV7-2
CASSPLTGTNGEQYF
TGTGCCAGCTCCCCCCTCACCGGGACTAACGGCGAGCAGTACTTC
>TRBJ2-5|few|NA|TRBV7-2
CASSLESSGPQETQYF
TGTGCCAGCAGCTTAGAGTCGAGCGGCCCCCAAGAGACCCAGTACTTC
>TRBJ2-1|NA|TRBD2|TRBV4-1
CASSQDSASGGAEYNEQFF
TGCGCCAGCAGCCAAGATAGTGCTAGCGGGGGGGCCGAATACAATGAGCAGTTCTTC
>TRBJ1-2|NA|NA|TRBV20-1
CSARDRGGYTF
TGCAGTGCTAGAGATCGAGGTGGCTACACCTTC
>TRBJ1-2|once|TRBD1|TRBV5-1
CASSFLFKTGKNNYGYTF
TGCGCCAGCAGCTTCCTATTCAAGACAGGGAAAAATAACTATGGCTACACCTTC
>TRBJ1-5|NA|TRBD1|TRBV12-5
CASGLITGVYSNQPQHF
TGTGCTAGTGGTTTGATAACAGGGGTCTATAGCAATCAGCCCCAGCATTTT
>TRBJ2-7|NA|TRBD1|TRBV27
CASSTTGGRTYEQYF
TGTGCCAGCAGTACCACAGGGGGCCGGACCTACGAGCAGTACTTC
>TRBJ1-2|few|TRBD1|TRBV19
CASRLRQGPNGYTF
TGTGCCAGTAGGCTACGACAGGGCCCCAATGGCTACACCTTC
>TRBJ1-1|NA|NA|TRBV5-8
CASSVPGHLPKAFF
TGTGCCAGCAGCGTTCCGGGACACCTTCCAAAAGCTTTCTTT
>TRBJ2-1|NA|NA|TRBV11-2
CASSLGGPTYNEQFF
TGTGCCAGCAGCTTGGGGGGGCCCACCTACAATGAGCAGTTCTTC
>TRBJ2-7|once|NA|TRBV7-9
CASSITRYEQYF
TGTGCCAGCAGCATAACTAGGTACGAGCAGTACTTC
>TRBJ1-1|few|TRBD1|TRBV7-3
CASSPDREGTEAFF
TGTGCCAGCAGCCCGGACAGGGAGGGCACTGAAGCTTTCTTT
>TRBJ1-1|NA|NA|TRBV6-1
CASSEMGALTEAFF
TGTGCCAGCAGTGAAATGGGGGCGCTCACTGAAGCTTTCTTT
>TRBJ1-2|NA|TRBD1|TRBV5-6
CASSSAHRGGYYGYTF
TGTGCCAGCAGCTCCGCCCACAGGGGGGGCTATTATGGCTACACCTTC
>TRBJ1-2|NA|TRBD1|TRBV5-6
CASSTPLQQGAHGYTF
TGTGCCAGCAGCACTCCACTTCAACAGGGGGCGCATGGCTACACCTTC
>TRBJ2-1|NA|TRBD1|TRBV7-3
CASSLTTGVNEQFF
TGTGCCAGCAGCTTAACGACAGGGGTGAATGAGCAGTTCTTC
>TRBJ1-2|NA|NA|TRBV6-1
CASKQNYGYTF
TGTGCCAGCAAACAGAACTATGGCTACACCTTC
>TRBJ2-3|few|TRBD2|TRBV6-5
CASSYSTSGETDTQYF
TGTGCCAGCAGTTACTCGACTAGCGGGGAAACAGATACGCAGTATTTT
>TRBJ2-2|NA|TRBD2|TRBV7-3
CASSPEGGATGELFF
TGTGCCAGCAGCCCTGAGGGAGGGGCCACCGGGGAGCTGTTTTTT
>TRBJ1-6|once|TRBD1|TRBV5-1
CASRPLDRQDSPLHF
TGCGCCAGCAGACCATTGGACAGGCAGGATTCACCCCTCCACTTT
>TRBJ1-3|few|TRBD1|TRBV27
CASSSGQGKGNTIYF
TGTGCCAGCAGTTCAGGACAGGGGAAGGGAAACACCATATATTTT
>TRBJ2-1|NA|TRBD2|TRBV6-4
CASMTGTSGVGQFF
TGTGCCAGCATGACCGGGACTAGCGGGGTCGGGCAGTTCTTC
>TRBJ2-5|NA|TRBD1|TRBV7-9
CASITGGMETQYF
TGTGCCAGCATTACAGGGGGCATGGAGACCCAGTACTTC
>TRBJ1-2|NA|NA|TRBV5-1
CASSLGEGPANYGYTF
TGCGCCAGCAGCTTGGGTGAGGGCCCGGCGAACTATGGCTACACCTTC
>TRBJ2-5|NA|TRBD1|TRBV7-2
CASSFLPRQGETQYF
TGTGCCAGCAGCTTCCTACCAAGACAGGGGGAGACCCAGTACTTC
>TRBJ2-7|once|TRBD2|TRBV7-9
CASSPTRVASGTYEQYF
TGTGCCAGCAGCCCCACTAGGGTGGCTAGCGGAACCTACGAGCAGTACTTC
>TRBJ2-2|NA|NA|TRBV7-9
CASSSRDKGTSWNTGELFF
TGTGCCAGCAGCTCCCGGGACAAGGGTACTAGTTGGAACACCGGGGAGCTGTTTTTT
>TRBJ1-6|medium-sized|NA|TRBV2
CASGLGNQNSPLHF
TGTGCCAGCGGTCTCGGGAACCAGAATTCACCCCTCCACTTT
>TRBJ2-7|NA|TRBD1|TRBV14
CASTLRDRPYEQYF
TGTGCCAGCACCCTCCGGGACAGGCCCTACGAGCAGTACTTC
>TRBJ2-1|NA|TRBD2|TRBV9
CASSVGTSGHEQFF
TGTGCCAGCAGCGTAGGGACTAGCGGGCATGAGCAGTTCTTC
>TRBJ1-1|NA|NA|TRBV5-5
CASSFTPTEAFF
TGTGCCAGCAGCTTTACACCGACTGAAGCTTTCTTT
>TRBJ2-7|NA|NA|TRBV5-1
CASSLGDYEQYF
TGCGCCAGCAGCTTGGGGGACTACGAGCAGTACTTC
>TRBJ2-3|NA|NA|TRBV11-2
CASSPAPGEGDTQYF
TGTGCCAGCAGCCCCGCCCCGGGTGAAGGAGATACGCAGTATTTT